What follows are 12 T cell receptor beta chains derived from one specimen sequenced in a study of OX40 agonist ivuxolimab in advanced cancers. TCRdb's table, derived via immunoSEQ multiplex PCR, lists solely in-frame clones and lacks some. The sample includes some 14,000 clones, more than 75% seen only once; the top ten take about 41%. The input for sequencing was CD4+ or CD8+ T cells sorted from blood, taken in a trial of the OX40 agonist ivuxolimab. Receptor source: an adult with an advanced solid tumor such as melanoma, head and neck, liver or kidney cancer.

The chain couples TRBV6-4 to TRBJ2-3; 7 bases map to TRBD1. The CDR3 is made up of 13 amino acids. Germline V gene lookup returns CDR1 MRHNA and CDR2 SNTAGT. After removal of 5 bases from V and 3 bases from J, the junction contained 2 bases not matched to a gene. This chain's CDR3 is CASSLQGTDTQYF. CDR3 coding DNA: TGTGCCAGCAGTTTACAGGGGACAGATACGCAGTATTTT.

The chain carries TRBV9 and TRBJ2-5, with D perhaps given as TRBD1 or TRBD2 (5 bases each). The CDR3 runs to 17 residues. V was clipped by 0 bases and J by 5 bases, with 20 bases between them. CDR1 and CDR2 from the germline V gene are SGDLS and YYNGEE. The CDR3 loop is CASSVGTQAPSGETQYF. The CDR3 nucleotides are TGTGCCAGCAGCGTAGGAACACAGGCTCCCTCGGGGGAGACCCAGTACTTC. Variable domain in full (rest from reference TRBV9 and TRBJ2-5): DSGVTQTPKHLITATGQRVTLRCSPRSGDLSVYWYQQSLDQGLQFLIQYYNGEERAKGNILERFSAQQFPDLHSELNLSSLELGDSALYFCASSVGTQAPSGETQYFGPGTRLLVL.

This clone appeared once. The V call is TRBV29-1, the J call TRBJ1-2, with 9 bases aligning to TRBD1. The CDR3 consists of 14 residues. The germline CDR1 and CDR2 sequences are SQVTM and ANQGSEA. Trimming at V came to 3 bases and at J to 2 bases, leaving 4 bases not matched to a gene. The DNA of the CDR3 is TGCAGCGTTGATGACAGGGGGTCGAACTATGGCTACACCTTC. Translation gives CSVDDRGSNYGYTF.

The chain recombines TRBV21-1 with TRBJ2-7; the DNA was not compared with TRBD1, the D call given in the table. TRBV21-1 is a known pseudogene. This CDR3 has 13 amino acids. The CDR3 region has the DNA TGTGCCAGTGTCCGGGACACTTCCTACGAGCAGTACTTC. Translating gives CASVRDTSYEQYF.

The chain carries TRBV30 and TRBJ2-7; D tentatively fits TRBD1 or TRBD2 (5 bases each). Germline V gene sequence: CDR1 GTSNPN, CDR2 SVGIG (reference sequence). CDR3 size: 14 residues. The V and J ends lost 1 base and 2 bases respectively, with 12 bases between them. The CDR3 is CAWSGFVGPYEQYF. The CDR3 DNA sequence: TGTGCCTGGAGTGGTTTCGTGGGACCCTACGAGCAGTACTTC.

The chain combines TRBV2 with TRBJ2-7, with 13 bases aligning to TRBD2. CDR3 size: 17 residues. Trimming at V came to 3 bases and at J to 2 bases, leaving 7 bases not matched to a gene. Germline loops: CDR1 SNHLY, CDR2 FYNNEI. In DNA form, the CDR3 reads TGTGCCAGCAGTGAGAGGACTAGCGGGAGCGATACCTACGAGCAGTACTTC. Translation: CASSERTSGSDTYEQYF. The full variable domain, its missing parts supplied by reference TRBV2 and TRBJ2-7, is EPEVTQTPSHQVTQMGQEVILRCVPISNHLYFYWYRQILGQKVEFLVSFYNNEISEKSEIFDDQFSVERPDGSNFTLKIRSTKLEDSAMYFCASSERTSGSDTYEQYFGPGTRLTVT.

This clone was picked up a small number of times. CDR3: CASSIVSSPDEQYF. In nucleotides, the CDR3 is TGTGCCAGTAGTATAGTATCGAGCCCCGACGAGCAGTACTTC. This chain connects TRBV19 to TRBJ2-7; D gene ambiguous. Germline CDR1 and CDR2: LNHDA and SQIVND (reference sequence). There are 14 residues in the CDR3. V lost 1 base and J 5 bases, leaving 12 bases between the germline ends.

J is TRBJ2-2 and V is TRBV2; no reliable D call. The CDR3 has 14 amino acids. V was shortened by 3 bases and J by 6 bases, with 11 bases between the two germline ends. From germline, CDR1 is SNHLY and CDR2 FYNNEI. The DNA for the CDR3 is TGTGCCAGCAGTGAGGGTACAGTGTCCGGGGAGCTGTTTTTT. Amino acid sequence: CASSEGTVSGELFF.

The J gene is TRBJ1-1, the V gene TRBV6-4; 9 bases agree with TRBD1. Germline V gene sequence: CDR1 MRHNA, CDR2 SNTAGT. The CDR3 runs to 17 residues. V trimming: 6 bases; J trimming: 5 bases; junction bases outside the gene matches: 16. The CDR3 sequence: CASSATAGQGIWTEAFF. CDR3 sequence (DNA): TGTGCCAGCAGCGCCACAGCAGGACAGGGGATTTGGACTGAAGCTTTCTTT.

This clone was detected only once. The chain combines TRBV9 with TRBJ2-7; 10 positions match TRBD1. In germline, CDR1 is SGDLS, CDR2 YYNGEE. V lost 3 bases and J lost 7; bases outside the gene matches: 10. The CDR3 has 15 residues. The CDR3 region has the DNA TGTGCCAGCAGCGCCTCCGGGACAGGGGTCGAGGAGCAGTACTTC. Amino acids: CASSASGTGVEEQYF.

The V call is TRBV29-1, the J call TRBJ2-5; maybe TRBD1 (5 bases). This CDR3 region has 11 residues. Germline CDR1 is SQVTM and CDR2 is ANQGSEA. The V and J ends lost 5 bases and 5 bases respectively, with 9 bases between them. CDR3 DNA sequence: TGCAGCGTTCAGGGCTTGGAGACCCAGTACTTC. Encoded protein: CSVQGLETQYF.

The rearrangement joins TRBV11-2 to TRBJ1-1; tentatively, D is TRBD1 (5 bases). Trimming took 0 bases from V and 5 from J, leaving 10 bases between them. This CDR3 has 14 residues. CDR1 is SGHAT, CDR2 FQNNGV, per germline. The CDR3 protein is CASSLERGATEAFF. CDR3 in DNA: TGTGCCAGCAGCTTAGAGAGGGGAGCTACTGAAGCTTTCTTT.